The entry below describes one TCR beta chain. Antigen specificity is unknown. The data are from a study of early T cells in non-severe SARS-CoV-2 infection. Turning to the study itself: Chains stayed unpaired after sequencing of bulk RNA from unsorted whole blood. Findings and caveats of the study: VDJdb matches were skewed toward anti-spike CD8 T cell responses.

Tagging with unique molecular identifiers was applied to individual cDNA molecules. Using its own MiXCR run on the 5' RACE reads, TCRdb lists one record per CDR3 protein. The sample yields some 100,000 distinct CDR3 sequences, 14% to 15% seen once. Trimming pared 5 bases from V and 0 bases from J, leaving 16 bases between. Germline CDR1 reads SGHTA; CDR2 reads FQGNSA. The CDR3 extends over 17 amino acids. Sequenced: whole blood. The chain couples TRBV7-2 to TRBJ2-2; D is unresolved. This sequence was found in an adult who was a healthcare worker with PCR-confirmed SARS-CoV-2 infection or an uninfected control (not recorded which). CDR3 sequence (DNA): TGTGCCAGCAGCCGTTCCGTGGCGGTCGCGAACACCGGGGAGCTGTTTTTT. Encoded protein: CASSRSVAVANTGELFF.